This T cell receptor (beta chain) comes out of a study of CD8 T cells in ankylosing spondylitis. General study results and limits: Prior literature has documented some motif variants in synovial fluid and blood from reactive arthritis. Blood of patients with ankylosing spondylitis appeared to be characterized by a TCR beta motif of eight highly homologous variants. Disease-linked clones were found to be CD8+ and relatively rare in peripheral blood. Researchers reportedly found disease-linked clones significantly enriched in matched ankylosing spondylitis synovial fluid.

The authors made TCR beta libraries by quantitative 5'-RACE with molecular barcodes. TCRdb re-called the 5' RACE reads with MiXCR, one entry per CDR3 protein. The sample records around 450,000 distinct CDR3 sequences, 20% to 30% being singletons. Details on this clonotype: Its antigen is still unknown.

The receptor's source is a male donor with ankylosing spondylitis. Material for sequencing was blood, either unsorted or a sorted T cell fraction (not recorded which).

The CDR3 sequence: CASSLALRNTEAFF. CDR3 nucleotides: TGCGCCAGCAGCTTGGCCCTAAGGAACACTGAAGCTTTCTTT. The rearrangement joins TRBV5-1 to TRBJ1-1; D uncertain. The germline gives CDR1 SGHRS, CDR2 YFSETQ. This CDR3 has 14 residues. Trimming cost V 0 bases and J 1 base, with 7 bases left between them.